These 23 T cell receptor delta chains came from one sample sequenced in a study of gamma-delta chains in newborns, infants, children. TCRdb reanalyzed the reads using CATT. The repertoire consists of 4,000 to 4,500 delta-chain clones, with around 36% occurring once and the leading ten covering around an eighth. Sequencing input: blood. These receptors were taken from a child who received the measles vaccine.

A note on this clone: A much more abundant neighbour one base away suggests this may be a read error. The rearrangement joins TRDV1 to TRDJ1, with 8 bases identical to TRDD3. CDR1 and CDR2 (germline): TSWWSYY, QGS. The CDR3 is 18 residues long. CDR3 nucleotides: TGTGCTCTTGGGGAATCCCACGCCTGGTGGGGGATCGAAGGGCAACTCACCTTT. Translating it yields CALGESHAWWGIEGQLTF.

The chain combines TRDV1 with TRDJ1, with D possibly being TRDD3 (6 bases). Trimming stripped 9 bases from V and 11 bases from J, with 16 bases between. CDR1 and CDR2 from the germline V gene are TSWWSYY and QGS. CDR3 length: 11 amino acids. The CDR3, as DNA: TGTGCTCTCCTCGAAATGGGGGCGCTCATCTTT. It specifies CALLEMGALIF.

A few counts support this clone. One end of the junction is discordant with germline, which a read error may explain. The chain employs TRDV1 and TRDJ1; 7 bases agree with TRDD3. The CDR3 is 20 amino acids. Looked up from germline, CDR1 is TSWWSYY and CDR2 is QGS. The DNA of the CDR3 is TGTGCTATTGGTTCCCTACGGGTACTGGGGCATCGTGGGTACACCGATAAACTCATCTTT. It encodes CAIGSLRVLGHRGYTDKLIF.

The V gene is TRDV1, the J gene TRDJ1; TRDD3 aligns across 11 bases. After removal of 0 bases from V and 0 bases from J, the junction contained 15 bases not matched to a gene. CDR3 size: 21 residues. Germline CDR1 reads TSWWSYY; CDR2 reads QGS. The CDR3 protein is CALGELPSTGGYPHYTDKLIF. As DNA, the CDR3 is TGTGCTCTTGGGGAACTTCCCAGTACTGGGGGATATCCCCACTACACCGATAAACTCATCTTT.

The rearrangement joins TRDV1 to TRDJ1, with 12 bases identical to TRDD3. V trimming: 3 bases; J trimming: 2 bases; junction bases outside the gene matches: 31. The CDR3 runs 25 residues. Germline V gene data show CDR1 as TSWWSYY and CDR2 as QGS. The CDR3 DNA sequence: TGTGCTCTTGGGGAGGTGAGATCCTACCCCTTACTACGTCTGGGGGATACGGTAGGGACCGATAAACTCATCTTT. Its protein is CALGEVRSYPLLRLGDTVGTDKLIF.

J is TRDJ1 and V is TRDV1, with TRDD3 identical over 7 bases. V lost 9 bases and J lost 0; bases outside the gene matches: 19. The CDR3 has 18 amino acids. CDR1 is TSWWSYY, CDR2 QGS, per germline. The CDR3 is CALILYGGDPTYTDKLIF. The DNA of the CDR3 is TGTGCTCTAATCCTCTACGGGGGGGATCCGACGTACACCGATAAACTCATCTTT.

About this clone itself: This CDR3 is also generated by other DNA sequences in the sample. The chain couples TRDV1 to TRDJ1; TRDD3 matches at 7 bases. Germline V lookup: CDR1 TSWWSYY, CDR2 QGS. Trimming took 4 bases from V and 1 from J; bases not matched to a gene: 15. CDR3 length equals 18 residues. CDR3 DNA: TGTGCTCTTGGGGCCAGTCTGGGGGTCCTCGAGGGCACCGATAAACTCATCTTT. Amino acids: CALGASLGVLEGTDKLIF.

As regards this clone: A much larger clone lies a single base off, so this may be a read error. The sample has other DNA sequences that encode this CDR3 too. The V gene is TRDV1, the J gene TRDJ1; possibly TRDD3 for D (5 bases). The CDR3 is 20 amino acids. From germline, CDR1 is TSWWSYY and CDR2 QGS. The CDR3 loop is CALGEPRWSGPIFYTDKLIF. The CDR3, as DNA: TGTGCTCTAGGGGAACCCCGATGGAGTGGGCCTATTTTTTACACCGATAAACTCATCTTT.

This clone was seen only a few times. This specimen includes other DNA sequences encoding the same CDR3. The chain joins TRDV1 to TRDJ1; possibly TRDD3 for D (6 bases). The CDR3 contains 20 residues. CDR1 and CDR2 (germline): TSWWSYY, QGS. Trimming took off 4 bases at V and 0 bases at J, with 27 bases between the two ends. The CDR3 reads CALGVAGSAGTGDYTDKLIF. CDR3 in DNA: TGTGCTCTTGGGGTAGCAGGATCGGCTGGGACGGGGGACTACACCGATAAACTCATCTTT.

In the case of this clone: This may be a read error, as it is one base from a much larger clone. The same CDR3 is also encoded by other DNA sequences in this sample. The J gene is TRDJ1, the V gene TRDV1; TRDD3 agrees at 9 bases. Losses at the gene ends were 2 bases for V and 0 bases for J; bases not matched to a gene: 16. CDR3 size: 20 residues. Per germline, CDR1 TSWWSYY and CDR2 QGS. The chain's CDR3 is CALGEGSGILGDLDTDKLIF. The CDR3 region has the DNA TGTGCTCTTGGGGAAGGGTCTGGCATTCTGGGGGATCTCGACACCGATAAACTCATCTTT.

This chain uses TRDV1 with TRDJ3; 9 positions match TRDD3. The CDR3 totals 25 residues. J gave up 18 bases and V 2 bases, and 41 bases lay outside the gene matches. CDR1 and CDR2 from the germline V gene are TSWWSYY and QGS. As DNA, the CDR3 is TGTGCTCTTGGGGAATACCCCCCGGAGGCCTCCGTGGGGGATAGATACTCCTGGGACACCCGAGGGATGTTTTTC. Translated, it gives CALGEYPPEASVGDRYSWDTRGMFF.

The V and J genes are TRDV3 and TRDJ1; D is unclear. Germline V lookup: CDR1 TVYSNPD, CDR2 GDNSRS (reference sequence). This CDR3 contains 19 residues. The V and J ends lost 2 bases and 0 bases respectively, with 28 bases between them. CDR3 sequence reads: CAFLILSPYSGQYTDKLIF. CDR3 coding DNA: TGTGCCTTTTTAATTCTCTCGCCGTACTCGGGACAGTACACCGATAAACTCATCTTT.

Notes on this clone: This same CDR3 is encoded by further DNA sequences in the sample. The V and J genes are TRDV1 and TRDJ1; 7 bases line up with TRDD3. V shed 2 bases and J 3 bases; nucleotides not matched to a gene: 24. This CDR3 is built from 21 residues. The germline V gene encodes CDR1 TSWWSYY and CDR2 QGS. The CDR3 sequence is CALGERQFLRYWGRKADKLIF. The CDR3 region has the DNA TGTGCTCTTGGGGAAAGGCAATTCCTGAGGTACTGGGGAAGGAAGGCCGATAAACTCATCTTT.

This chain uses TRDV3 with TRDJ1; D is perhaps TRDD3 (6 bases). V was clipped by 3 bases and J by 2 bases, with 10 bases between them. This CDR3 spans 12 amino acids. Germline V CDR1 and CDR2: TVYSNPD, GDNSRS (reference sequence). CDR3 nucleotide sequence: TGTGCCTTCTGGGGAATAACCGATAAACTCATCTTT. Residues: CAFWGITDKLIF.

This clone was observed a few times. V is TRDV1 and J is TRDJ1; 13 bases agree with TRDD3. Germline V CDR1 and CDR2: TSWWSYY, QGS. The CDR3 totals 19 residues. The V gene end was trimmed by 2 bases and the J gene end by 0 bases; junction bases not matched to a gene: 9. The CDR3 spells CALGELLGDTVGYTDKLIF. Here the CDR3 DNA reads TGTGCTCTTGGGGAATTACTGGGGGATACGGTGGGCTACACCGATAAACTCATCTTT.

This clone is deemed medium-sized (0.01 to 0.1%). The rearrangement joins TRDV2 to TRDJ1, with 7 bases lining up with TRDD3. Trimming at V came to 0 bases and at J to 4 bases, leaving 4 bases not matched to a gene. The CDR3 runs 14 residues. Germline CDR1 and CDR2: GEAIGNYY and EKD. The CDR3 DNA is TGTGCCTGTGACACCGTGGGGGAACTCGATAAACTCATCTTT. Translating gives CACDTVGELDKLIF.

Remarks on this clone: Other DNA sequences within the sample encode an identical CDR3. V is TRDV2 and J is TRDJ3; 7 nucleotides align to TRDD3. Unmatched junction bases numbered 8, after V lost 4 bases and J lost 0 bases. The germline V gene has CDR1 GEAIGNYY and CDR2 EKD. This CDR3 region has 18 residues. The CDR3: CACDTVLGSSWDTRQMFF. Written as DNA, the CDR3 is TGTGCCTGTGATACCGTACTGGGGAGCTCCTGGGACACCCGACAGATGTTTTTC.

The chain combines TRDV3 with TRDJ1; 8 nucleotides align to TRDD2. CDR1 and CDR2 (germline): TVYSNPD, GDNSRS (reference sequence). V shed 5 bases and J 5 bases; nucleotides not matched to a gene: 37. This CDR3 contains 22 residues. The CDR3 sequence is CAVRILPTEGTGRYLAWDKLIF. The CDR3 nucleotides read TGTGCCGTCCGCATACTTCCTACGGAAGGTACTGGGAGATACTTGGCCTGGGATAAACTCATCTTT.

The chain carries TRDV1 and TRDJ1; D possibly corresponds to TRDD2 (6 bases). The CDR3 is made up of 19 amino acids. The V gene lost 1 base and the J gene lost 1 base, with 22 bases spanning the gap. Germline CDR1 is TSWWSYY and CDR2 is QGS. The CDR3 is CALGERDFLRPTRTDKLIF. Written as DNA, the CDR3 is TGTGCTCTTGGGGAACGAGACTTCCTTAGGCCTACCCGCACCGATAAACTCATCTTT.

A note on this clone: One base away lies a much larger clone, so this may be a sequencing read error. This chain uses TRDV2 with TRDJ1, with 10 positions matching TRDD3. The ends lost 1 base at V and 3 bases at J; junction bases unmatched: 19. This CDR3 comprises 20 residues. In germline, CDR1 is GEAIGNYY, CDR2 EKD. CDR3: CACDTLPTGGLGDAPDKLIF. The DNA of the CDR3 is TGTGCCTGTGACACGCTTCCTACAGGCGGACTGGGGGATGCGCCCGATAAACTCATCTTT.

This clone was found a few times. The rearrangement joins TRDV1 to TRDJ1, with TRDD3 identical over 11 bases. The CDR3 loop spans 25 amino acids. Germline V gives CDR1 TSWWSYY, CDR2 QGS. The ends lost 0 bases at V and 0 bases at J; junction bases unmatched: 27. Here the CDR3 reads CALGELPGYPPTLGDTLKYTDKLIF. In nucleotides, the CDR3 is TGTGCTCTTGGGGAACTCCCGGGGTATCCACCCACCTTGGGGGATACGCTCAAGTACACCGATAAACTCATCTTT.

The chain is built from TRDV1 and TRDJ1; 10 bases are shared with TRDD3. Germline V CDR1 and CDR2: TSWWSYY, QGS. V shed 4 bases and J 7 bases; nucleotides not matched to a gene: 24. CDR3 size: 20 residues. CDR3 sequence: CALGAAKPSLLLGDDVKLIF. The CDR3, as DNA: TGTGCTCTTGGGGCTGCTAAGCCTTCCCTTTTACTGGGGGATGACGTTAAACTCATCTTT.

The rearrangement links TRDV2 to TRDJ1; TRDD3 matches at 10 bases. In germline, CDR1 is GEAIGNYY, CDR2 EKD. The CDR3 totals 17 residues. V gave up 0 bases and J gave up 7 bases; unmatched junction bases: 13. The CDR3 nucleotides are TGTGCCTGTGACACCGTTGGGCTGGGGGATAAATCTCCTAAACTCATCTTT. Amino acid sequence: CACDTVGLGDKSPKLIF.